This T cell receptor (beta chain) was retrieved from a study of cytotoxic CD8 clonotypes in ibrutinib-treated CLL. Looking at the study overall: After median around 5.5 years, roughly 14 stayed in remission, some twelve progressed; responses roughly 24 partial, 2 complete.

With 8 bases removed from V and 1 base from J, the gap between germline ends came to 8 bases. This CDR3 is 11 amino acids long. Germline V lookup: CDR1 DFQATT, CDR2 SNEGSKA (reference sequence). Turning to this clone: Its specificity is not known.

Depth targeted 1 in 200,000 to 1 in 1 million T cells, averaging approximately 9.9x coverage per clonotype. Some clones are missing from TCRdb's copy, which holds only in-frame ones; the method was immunoSEQ multiplex PCR. Of around 140,000 clones detected, approximately 85% appear once; the ten largest clones hold around 2.1%. Study observations and caveats: Public clonotypes occurred uncommonly; on treatment, they contracted or remained stable. Sustained-remission and progressing patients' sampling times differed.

The source material was PBMCs, sampled after 24 months of ibrutinib treatment. This clonotype originated in a human donor with chronic lymphocytic leukemia. This sequence joins TRBV20-1 and TRBJ1-2; unclear D gene. The CDR3 nucleotides read TGCAGTCCCCCTTTTAACTATGGCTACACCTTC. Translating it yields CSPPFNYGYTF.